The 31 T cell receptor beta chains in this list originate from one sample, sequenced in a study of shared clonotypes between healthy human individuals. Assay used: immunoSEQ multiplex PCR; TCRdb lists only in-frame clones, some missing. In the table there are approximately 2,300,000 clones, about 90% of which are singletons. The source material was naive CD4+ T cells from PBMCs. Subset denoted: CD45RA+ positively selected. The receptor set was obtained from a man younger than 35 in good health. Some clones in this sample may be carry-over from other donors' samples.

The chain is built from TRBV11-3 and TRBJ2-7; 7 bases are a match to TRBD2. Losses at the gene ends were 5 bases for V and 4 bases for J; bases not matched to a gene: 8. Germline V lookup: CDR1 SGHNT, CDR2 YENEEA. The CDR3 runs to 14 residues. CDR3 sequence (DNA): TGTGCCAGCAGCCGACGTGAAGCGGGATACGAGCAGTACTTC. Translating gives CASSRREAGYEQYF.

This clone was detected a few times. The rearrangement uses TRBV2 and TRBJ1-2; D is possibly TRBD1 (5 bases). The CDR3 runs to 14 residues. The germline CDR1 and CDR2 sequences are SNHLY and FYNNEI. V was clipped by 8 bases and J by 3 bases, with 16 bases between them. The DNA for the CDR3 is TGTGCCAGCCACGAGTCCAGGGTAGACTATGGCTACACCTTC. Its translation is CASHESRVDYGYTF.

Comment on this clone: Additional DNA sequences in this sample encode the identical CDR3. The chain is built from TRBV28 and TRBJ1-5; 7 bases are a match to TRBD1. The CDR3 runs 15 residues. V was clipped by 2 bases and J by 9 bases; unmatched bases: 10. Germline V gene sequence: CDR1 MDHEN, CDR2 SYDVKM. The CDR3 DNA reads as TGTGCCAGCAGTTTACCCGGGCAGGGGGTAGGGCCCCAGCATTTT. Translating gives CASSLPGQGVGPQHF.

The chain joins TRBV27 to TRBJ1-1; D remains ambiguous. Trimming took 0 bases from V and 2 from J, leaving 10 bases between them. CDR1 is MNHEY, CDR2 SMNVEV, per germline (reference sequence). The CDR3 spans 15 residues. CDR3 loop: CASSLSLPGNTEAFF. DNA of the CDR3: TGTGCCAGCAGTTTATCGCTCCCGGGAAACACTGAAGCTTTCTTT.

The chain recombines TRBV29-1 with TRBJ2-3; perhaps TRBD1 as D (5 bases). The CDR3 consists of 14 residues. From germline, CDR1 is SQVTM and CDR2 ANQGSEA. The V and J ends lost 6 bases and 0 bases respectively, with 13 bases between them. For the CDR3, the DNA is TGCAGCGTATCTGGGGCCCCTAGCACAGATACGCAGTATTTT. Residues: CSVSGAPSTDTQYF.

This chain connects TRBV7-9 to TRBJ2-1, with D tentatively TRBD1 (7 bases). The CDR3 covers 15 residues. In germline, CDR1 is SEHNR, CDR2 FQNEAQ (reference sequence). Trimming left V 4 bases short and J 8 bases short, with 18 bases between. The CDR3: CASSSPIGRGDEQFF. Written as DNA, the CDR3 is TGTGCCAGCAGCTCCCCCATTGGCAGGGGGGATGAGCAGTTCTTC.

In its sample, this clone was seen a few times. V is TRBV2 and J is TRBJ1-1; D is undetermined. Trimming cost V 5 bases and J 1 base, with 14 bases left between them. Germline assignment: CDR1 SNHLY and CDR2 FYNNEI. The CDR3 is 15 residues long. DNA of the CDR3: TGTGCCAGCAGTCGGACCGGACGGGGGAACACTGAAGCTTTCTTT. This encodes CASSRTGRGNTEAFF.

As regards this clone: This CDR3 is also generated by other DNA sequences in the sample. CDR3 sequence: CASSLTGRDTEAFF. CDR3 DNA: TGTGCCAGCAGCTTAACGGGTCGGGACACTGAAGCTTTCTTT. The chain is built from TRBV7-3 and TRBJ1-1; D remains ambiguous. The CDR3 totals 14 residues. Germline V gene lookup returns CDR1 SGHTA and CDR2 FQGTGA. V was pared by 0 bases and J by 3 bases, with 8 bases between. The full variable domain, its missing parts supplied by reference TRBV7-3 and TRBJ1-1, is GAGVSQTPSNKVTEKGKYVELRCDPISGHTALYWYRQSLGQGPEFLIYFQGTGAADDSGLPNDRFFAVRPEGSVSTLKIQRTERGDSAVYLCASSLTGRDTEAFFGQGTRLTVV.

V usage is TRBV7-2 and J usage is TRBJ1-6; unclear D gene. CDR3 length: 14 residues. Germline values: CDR1 SGHTA, CDR2 FQGNSA. Trimming stripped 1 base from V and 6 bases from J, with 7 bases between. The CDR3 here is CASSLVPPNSPLHF. In nucleotides, the CDR3 is TGTGCCAGCAGCTTAGTACCTCCTAATTCACCCCTCCACTTT.

This chain joins TRBV11-3 and TRBJ2-2; the D gene is possibly TRBD2 (6 bases). Trimming removed 4 bases at V and 7 bases at J, with 19 bases between. CDR3 length: 16 residues. Germline V gene data show CDR1 as SGHNT and CDR2 as YENEEA. Written as DNA, the CDR3 is TGTGCCAGCAGCTCCAGGACTGGCGGGACCCACGGGGAGCTGTTTTTT. Translating gives CASSSRTGGTHGELFF.

As to this clone: Different DNA sequences within this sample yield the same CDR3. The chain recombines TRBV7-9 with TRBJ1-5, with a possible D match to TRBD1 (5 bases). The CDR3 spans 12 residues. Germline CDR1 SEHNR, CDR2 FQNEAQ (reference sequence). V was shortened by 3 bases and J by 5 bases, with 5 bases between the two germline ends. The CDR3 DNA sequence: TGTGCCAGCAGCTTGGGGGATCAGCCCCAGCATTTT. Protein product: CASSLGDQPQHF.

The rearrangement links TRBV28 to TRBJ2-1; 7 bases match TRBD2. This CDR3 region has 15 residues. Germline trimming cut 3 bases from V and 9 bases from J; bases unmatched to any gene: 11. Germline CDR1 and CDR2: MDHEN and SYDVKM. As DNA, the CDR3 is TGTGCCAGCAGTTTGGCGGGAGCGGTGGGTGGTGAGCAGTTCTTC. Its translation is CASSLAGAVGGEQFF.

This chain joins TRBV28 and TRBJ2-3; D remains ambiguous. Germline V gene lookup returns CDR1 MDHEN and CDR2 SYDVKM. This CDR3 spans 12 amino acids. V was trimmed by 5 bases and J by 6 bases, leaving 9 bases between them. The CDR3 DNA reads TGTGCCAGCAGTACCAAGAGGGATACGCAGTATTTT. The encoded protein is CASSTKRDTQYF.

The chain has TRBV6-5 and TRBJ2-7, with 7 bases aligning to TRBD2. Germline V CDR1 and CDR2: MNHEY, SVGAGI. With 0 bases clipped from V and 2 bases from J, the junction kept 4 bases outside the gene matches. The CDR3 loop spans 15 amino acids. For the CDR3, the DNA is TGTGCCAGCAGTTACTCGGGAGGGATTACCTACGAGCAGTACTTC. This translates into CASSYSGGITYEQYF.

The J gene is TRBJ2-1, the V gene TRBV18; 14 bases agree with TRBD2. In germline, CDR1 is KGHSH, CDR2 LQKENI. V shed 2 bases and J 9 bases; nucleotides not matched to a gene: 6. The CDR3 has 16 residues. CDR3 nucleotides: TGTGCCAGCTCACCATCGGGACTAGCGGGAGCGGGTGAGCAGTTCTTC. Amino acids: CASSPSGLAGAGEQFF.

V is TRBV29-1 and J is TRBJ1-1; D unclear. V lost 2 bases and J lost 8, with 15 bases in between. The germline V gene has CDR1 SQVTM and CDR2 ANQGSEA. The CDR3 spans 13 residues. The CDR3 here is CSVELRFAPEAFF. The CDR3 DNA sequence: TGCAGCGTTGAATTAAGGTTCGCCCCGGAAGCTTTCTTT.

J is TRBJ2-2 and V is TRBV18; 7 nucleotides match TRBD2. The V gene end was trimmed by 2 bases and the J gene end by 1 base; junction bases not matched to a gene: 7. Germline-derived CDR1 and CDR2 are KGHSH and LQKENI. The CDR3 has 17 residues. The DNA of the CDR3 is TGTGCCAGCTCACCAGCCTTTGCGGGGGTGAACACCGGGGAGCTGTTTTTT. Encoded protein: CASSPAFAGVNTGELFF.

The chain employs TRBV6-6 and TRBJ1-2; 7 bases are shared with TRBD1. The germline V gene has CDR1 MNHNY and CDR2 SVGAGI (reference sequence). With 0 bases clipped from V and 2 bases from J, the junction kept 3 bases outside the gene matches. The length of the CDR3 is 15 residues. The CDR3 loop reads CASSYSGQANYGYTF. The CDR3 DNA reads as TGTGCCAGCAGTTACTCCGGACAGGCGAACTATGGCTACACCTTC.

This chain links TRBV28 with TRBJ2-1; D perhaps matches TRBD2 (5 bases). V lost 5 bases, J lost 4 bases, and 15 bases lay in between. There are 15 residues in the CDR3. The germline V gene has CDR1 MDHEN and CDR2 SYDVKM. Here the CDR3 reads CASSPASGPYNEQFF. CDR3 sequence (DNA): TGTGCCAGCAGTCCCGCAAGCGGCCCTTACAATGAGCAGTTCTTC.

The chain couples TRBV6-5 to TRBJ2-5; D perhaps matches TRBD1 (5 bases). Germline V gene data show CDR1 as MNHEY and CDR2 as SVGAGI. This CDR3 region has 13 residues. V was clipped by 3 bases and J by 3 bases, with 8 bases between them. CDR3 residues: CASSYPGKETQYF. The CDR3 region has the DNA TGTGCCAGCAGTTATCCAGGGAAAGAGACCCAGTACTTC.

The chain links TRBV14 to TRBJ2-1; D is possibly TRBD2 (6 bases). The CDR3 is made up of 16 amino acids. V lost 4 bases to trimming and J lost 8 bases, with 21 bases between them. The germline CDR1 and CDR2 sequences are SGHDN and FVKESK. The CDR3 sequence is CASSLLGLAISDEQFF. The CDR3 region has the DNA TGTGCCAGCAGCCTCCTCGGGCTAGCGATCTCCGATGAGCAGTTCTTC.

The sample holds one count of this clone. This chain links TRBV2 with TRBJ2-7; TRBD1 agrees at 8 bases. Germline trimming cut 7 bases from V and 2 bases from J; bases unmatched to any gene: 7. Germline assignment: CDR1 SNHLY and CDR2 FYNNEI. The CDR3 covers 14 residues. CDR3 loop: CASNLGTGAYEQYF. In DNA, the CDR3 is TGTGCCAGCAACCTAGGGACAGGAGCCTACGAGCAGTACTTC. Using reference TRBV2 and TRBJ2-7 for the parts outside the CDR3, the full variable domain is EPEVTQTPSHQVTQMGQEVILRCVPISNHLYFYWYRQILGQKVEFLVSFYNNEISEKSEIFDDQFSVERPDGSNFTLKIRSTKLEDSAMYFCASNLGTGAYEQYFGPGTRLTVT.

J is TRBJ2-7 and V is TRBV5-1; D tentatively reads TRBD1 or TRBD2 (5 bases each). Germline CDR1 SGHRS, CDR2 YFSETQ. V dropped 0 bases and J dropped 3 bases, with 13 bases sitting between them. The CDR3 spans 15 residues. CDR3 protein: CASSLEGTPGYEQYF. The CDR3, as DNA: TGCGCCAGCAGCTTGGAGGGGACGCCGGGCTACGAGCAGTACTTC.

This chain connects TRBV29-1 to TRBJ2-1; TRBD2 aligns across 7 bases. Looked up from germline, CDR1 is SQVTM and CDR2 is ANQGSEA. The CDR3 consists of 14 residues. Germline trimming cut 6 bases from V and 2 bases from J; bases unmatched to any gene: 7. The CDR3 here is CSVPGRGAYNEQFF. The CDR3 region has the DNA TGCAGCGTCCCGGGACGGGGGGCCTACAATGAGCAGTTCTTC.

The J gene is TRBJ1-2, the V gene TRBV5-1, with D possibly TRBD1 on 5 matching bases. V dropped 2 bases and J dropped 4 bases, with 12 bases sitting between them. Germline assignment: CDR1 SGHRS and CDR2 YFSETQ. The CDR3 runs to 14 residues. CDR3 amino acids: CASSFSQGGYGYTF. The CDR3 region has the DNA TGCGCCAGCAGCTTCTCGCAGGGAGGCTATGGCTACACCTTC. Supplemented by reference TRBV5-1 and TRBJ1-2, the full variable domain reads KAGVTQTPRYLIKTRGQQVTLSCSPISGHRSVSWYQQTPGQGLQFLFEYFSETQRNKGNFPGRFSGRQFSNSRSEMNVSTLELGDSALYLCASSFSQGGYGYTFGSGTRLTVV.

The chain links TRBV7-2 to TRBJ2-3; TRBD2 matches 11 bases. Trimming at V came to 6 bases and at J to 2 bases, leaving 1 base not matched to a gene. Looked up from germline, CDR1 is SGHTA and CDR2 is FQGNSA. This CDR3 region has 14 residues. The CDR3 reads CASRLAGATDTQYF. As DNA, the CDR3 is TGTGCCAGCAGACTAGCGGGAGCCACAGATACGCAGTATTTT.

This chain uses TRBV7-8 with TRBJ2-2, with D tentatively TRBD1 or TRBD2 (5 bases each). Trimming took 5 bases from V and 5 from J, leaving 9 bases between them. The CDR3 is 13 amino acids. Germline CDR1 SGHVS, CDR2 FQNEAQ. CDR3 amino acids: CASSQGGTGELFF. Here the CDR3 DNA reads TGTGCCAGCAGCCAGGGCGGGACCGGGGAGCTGTTTTTT. The variable domain in full, completed from reference TRBV7-8 and TRBJ2-2, reads GAGVSQSPRYKVAKRGQDVALRCDPISGHVSLFWYQQALGQGPEFLTYFQNEAQLDKSGLPSDRFFAERPEGSVSTLKIQRTQQEDSAVYLCASSQGGTGELFFGEGSRLTVL.

V usage is TRBV29-1 and J usage is TRBJ2-2; 12 bases fit TRBD2. Germline V gene sequence: CDR1 SQVTM, CDR2 ANQGSEA. The V and J ends lost 0 bases and 6 bases, in that order; junction bases with no gene match: 11. The CDR3 spans 18 residues. The CDR3 is CSVEDRRLAGVGAGELFF. In DNA, the CDR3 is TGCAGCGTTGAAGATCGCAGACTAGCGGGAGTAGGTGCCGGGGAGCTGTTTTTT.

The chain has TRBV29-1 and TRBJ2-5, with 7 bases aligning to TRBD1. The V and J ends lost 5 bases and 1 base, in that order; junction bases with no gene match: 4. CDR1 and CDR2 (germline): SQVTM, ANQGSEA. This CDR3 has 13 residues. CDR3 protein: CSVRGQFQETQYF. CDR3 nucleotide sequence: TGCAGCGTTCGGGGACAGTTCCAAGAGACCCAGTACTTC.

This clone was detected a few times. The rearrangement links TRBV19 to TRBJ1-5; no clear D. The CDR3 sequence is 16 residues long. Germline lookup yields CDR1 LNHDA and CDR2 SQIVND (reference sequence). Between the trimmed V and J ends, which lost 7 bases and 2 bases, there was a span of 18 bases. DNA for the CDR3: TGTGCCAGTACCACCCGCCGGTACGGGCGCAATCAGCCCCAGCATTTT. Translating it yields CASTTRRYGRNQPQHF.

The chain couples TRBV5-1 to TRBJ2-3, with D perhaps matching TRBD2 (6 bases). The V end lost 1 base, the J end lost 4 bases, and 16 bases lay between the germline ends. Germline V gene data show CDR1 as SGHRS and CDR2 as YFSETQ. The CDR3 length is 16 residues. CDR3 residues: CASSLSPGAQADTQYF. Written as DNA, the CDR3 is TGCGCCAGCAGCTTGTCCCCGGGAGCTCAGGCAGATACGCAGTATTTT.